This record covers a single T cell receptor (beta chain). The sample belongs to a study of identical twins. The CDR3 runs 16 residues. Germline-derived CDR1 and CDR2 are SNHLY and FYNNEI. One entry per CDR3 protein, called by TCRdb with MiXCR from the 5' RACE reads. The top ten clones hold 0.35% to 0.45% of a sample with around 530,000 distinct CDR3 sequences, over 12% of them seen once. These data were likewise used in another study, on yellow fever vaccine responses in identical twins.

Material: CD4+ T cells sorted from blood. The receptor was derived from a woman aged 18 to 35 in good health. The gene calls are TRBV2 and TRBJ2-3; TRBD1 matches 9 bases. CDR3 nucleotides: TGTGCAACACCACGGGACAGGGCGTCTCGCACAGATACGCAGTATTTT. It specifies CATPRDRASRTDTQYF.